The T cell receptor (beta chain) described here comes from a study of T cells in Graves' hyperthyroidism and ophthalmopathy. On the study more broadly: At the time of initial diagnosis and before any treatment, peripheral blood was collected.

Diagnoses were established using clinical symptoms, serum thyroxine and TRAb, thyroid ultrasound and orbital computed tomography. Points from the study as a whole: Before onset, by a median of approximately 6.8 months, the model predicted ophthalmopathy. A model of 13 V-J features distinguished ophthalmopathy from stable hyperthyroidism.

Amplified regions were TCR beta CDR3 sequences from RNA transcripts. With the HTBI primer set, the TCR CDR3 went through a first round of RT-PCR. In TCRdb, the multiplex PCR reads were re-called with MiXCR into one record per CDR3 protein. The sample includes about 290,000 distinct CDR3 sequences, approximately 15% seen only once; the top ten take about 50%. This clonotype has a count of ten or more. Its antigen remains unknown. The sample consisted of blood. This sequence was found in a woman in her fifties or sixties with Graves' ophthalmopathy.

This CDR3 is CASSLRSSYEQYF. The CDR3 bases are TGTGCCAGCAGCTTACGGAGCAGCTACGAGCAGTACTTC. This chain connects TRBV11-2 to TRBJ2-7; D unclear. CDR1 and CDR2 from the germline V gene are SGHAT and FQNNGV. Trimming shortened V by 2 bases and J by 3 bases, and 8 bases separated the two germline ends. The CDR3 covers 13 residues.